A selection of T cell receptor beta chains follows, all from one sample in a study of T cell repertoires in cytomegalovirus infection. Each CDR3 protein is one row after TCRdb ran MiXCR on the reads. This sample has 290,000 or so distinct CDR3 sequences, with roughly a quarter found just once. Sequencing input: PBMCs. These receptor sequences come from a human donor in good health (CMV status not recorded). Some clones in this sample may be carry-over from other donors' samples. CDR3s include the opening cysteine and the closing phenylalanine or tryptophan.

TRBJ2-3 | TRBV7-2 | CASSPGRTDTQYF
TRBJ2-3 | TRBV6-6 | CASSLGQVAGTQYF
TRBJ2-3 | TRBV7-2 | CASSLGGLAPDTQYF
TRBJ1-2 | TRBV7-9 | CDSSFGTAYGYTF
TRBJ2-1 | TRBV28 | CASSLFGFGNEQFF
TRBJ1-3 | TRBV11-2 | CASSLDPPGGLSGNTIYF
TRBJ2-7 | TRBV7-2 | CASSFRDARFGEQYF
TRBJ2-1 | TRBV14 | CASSQGPRTREGSGTSYNEQFF
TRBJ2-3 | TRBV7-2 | CASSSSFAGGTTDTQYF
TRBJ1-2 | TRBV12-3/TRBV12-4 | CASSFRGAPGYTF
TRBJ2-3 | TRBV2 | CASSRTSGGLDTQYF
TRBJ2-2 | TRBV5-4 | CASSWPTGELFF
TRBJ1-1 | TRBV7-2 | CASSFFTTNTEAFF
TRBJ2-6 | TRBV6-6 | CASESIPGGNSGANVLTF
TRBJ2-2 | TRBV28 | CASSFAGNKRELFF
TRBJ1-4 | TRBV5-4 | CASSLSVRTGTNEKLFF
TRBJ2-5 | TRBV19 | CASRTGVGETQYF
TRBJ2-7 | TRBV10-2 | CASSDPDGYEQYF
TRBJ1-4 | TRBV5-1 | CASSSGTGDNEKLFF
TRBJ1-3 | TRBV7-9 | CASSLAGSYRGNTIYF
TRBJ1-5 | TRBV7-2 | CASSLAGRGHQPQHF
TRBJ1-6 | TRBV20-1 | CSATLDRGYSPLHF
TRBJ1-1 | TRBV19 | CASSDRDETEAFF
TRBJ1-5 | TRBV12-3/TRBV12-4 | CASSLTGANQPQHF
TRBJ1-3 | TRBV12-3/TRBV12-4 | CASSPGQSSGNTIYF
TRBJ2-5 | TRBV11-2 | CASSYRTGGKETQYF
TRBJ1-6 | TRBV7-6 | CASSLSPGTGGPTSPLHF
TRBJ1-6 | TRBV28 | CASSRPATPLHF
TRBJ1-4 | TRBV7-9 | CASSLGDGRSNEKLFF
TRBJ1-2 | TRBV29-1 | CSALLPGERGGYTF
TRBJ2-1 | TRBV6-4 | CASSSEGPPASSEQFF
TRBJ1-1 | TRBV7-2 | CASSLGALNTEAFF
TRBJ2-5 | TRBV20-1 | CSGELVIQETQYF
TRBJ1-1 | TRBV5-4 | CASSFAGWGTEAFF
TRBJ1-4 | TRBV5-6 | CASSWGGPPNEKLFF
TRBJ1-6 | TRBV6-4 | CASSVGIGGQSPLHF
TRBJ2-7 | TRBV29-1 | CSVEDRDRQYF
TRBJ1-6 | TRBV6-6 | CASTSGNSPLHF
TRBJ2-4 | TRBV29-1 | CSVKWTGIKNIQYF
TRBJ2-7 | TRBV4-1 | CASSQTSGTSSYEQYF
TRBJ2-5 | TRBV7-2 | CASSLERETQYF
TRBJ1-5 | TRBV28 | CASSFAVLNQPQHF